This entry lists 17 T cell receptor beta chains sequenced from one sample in a study of blood T cell repertoires in COVID-19. Produced via immunoSEQ multiplex PCR; TCRdb's table is partial and in-frame only. The profile shows roughly 230,000 clones, 75% to 90% of them singletons. The sample consisted of peripheral blood. These receptors all stem from a woman aged 40 to 49 who had recovered from COVID-19.

The V gene is TRBV10-3, the J gene TRBJ2-1, with D uncertain. V lost 3 bases and J 10 bases, leaving 19 bases between the germline ends. The CDR3 consists of 15 residues. In germline, CDR1 is ENHRY, CDR2 SYGVKD. CDR3 residues: CAISDIFGTTLEQFF. The CDR3, as DNA: TGTGCCATCAGTGATATTTTTGGTACCACATTGGAGCAGTTCTTC.

V and J are TRBV28 and TRBJ2-5; 7 positions agree with TRBD1. The CDR3 is 17 residues long. With 10 bases clipped from V and 2 bases from J, the junction kept 19 bases outside the gene matches. Looked up from germline, CDR1 is MDHEN and CDR2 is SYDVKM. CDR3 loop: CATMNTYGTDLQETQYF. CDR3 DNA: TGTGCCACCATGAACACGTATGGGACAGATCTTCAAGAGACCCAGTACTTC.

This chain joins TRBV19 and TRBJ2-1, with a weak D call TRBD1 (5 bases). V was trimmed by 5 bases and J by 7 bases, leaving 9 bases between them. Germline V lookup: CDR1 LNHDA, CDR2 SQIVND (reference sequence). This CDR3 is built from 12 residues. The CDR3 DNA reads as TGTGCCAGTAGTCAGTCAGGGAATGAGCAGTTCTTC. This codes for CASSQSGNEQFF.

The rearrangement uses TRBV5-1 and TRBJ2-1, with 8 bases aligning to TRBD1. The length of the CDR3 is 14 residues. Germline trimming cut 4 bases from V and 2 bases from J; bases unmatched to any gene: 2. CDR1 is SGHRS, CDR2 YFSETQ, per germline. CDR3 bases: TGCGCCAGCAGCACACAGGGGGCCTACAATGAGCAGTTCTTC. It specifies CASSTQGAYNEQFF.

The V gene is TRBV7-2, the J gene TRBJ1-1; the D gene is possibly TRBD1 (5 bases). CDR3 length: 14 residues. Trimming shortened V by 5 bases and J by 0 bases, and 10 bases separated the two germline ends. From germline, CDR1 is SGHTA and CDR2 FQGNSA. The DNA for the CDR3 is TGTGCCAGCAGCCGCACACAGGTGAACACTGAAGCTTTCTTT. It yields the protein CASSRTQVNTEAFF.

V usage is TRBV5-4 and J usage is TRBJ2-7, with TRBD2 matching over 9 bases. The ends lost 4 bases at V and 4 bases at J; junction bases unmatched: 3. Germline CDR1 is SGHNT and CDR2 is YYREEE (reference sequence). CDR3 length equals 13 residues. For the CDR3, the DNA is TGTGCCAGCAGCGGCGGGGGGGAATACGAGCAGTACTTC. Its translation: CASSGGGEYEQYF.

The chain links TRBV3-1 (or the pseudogene TRBV3-2) to TRBJ2-7; 16 bases fit TRBD2. Germline CDR1 reads LGHDT; CDR2 reads YNNKEL (reference sequence). Unmatched junction bases numbered 0, after V lost 0 bases and J lost 7 bases. The CDR3 covers 15 residues. CDR3 residues: CASSQEGLAGGEQYV. The CDR3, as DNA: TGTGCCAGCAGCCAAGAGGGACTAGCGGGAGGGGAGCAGTACGTC.

The chain joins TRBV4-3 to TRBJ1-2; 10 bases line up with TRBD1. J lost 0 bases, V lost 4 bases, and 2 bases had no gene match. This CDR3 region has 15 residues. Germline assignment: CDR1 LGHNA and CDR2 YSLEER. CDR3 nucleotides: TGCGCCAGCAGCCCGGGACAGGGGACTAACTATGGCTACACCTTC. It encodes CASSPGQGTNYGYTF.

The V gene is TRBV5-1, the J gene TRBJ2-5, with TRBD2 identical over 7 bases. Germline V CDR1 and CDR2: SGHRS, YFSETQ. The CDR3 has 19 residues. V trimming: 1 base; J trimming: 4 bases; junction bases outside the gene matches: 19. The CDR3 loop reads CASSLFAVARGRGVETQYF. CDR3 nucleotides: TGCGCCAGCAGCTTGTTCGCCGTGGCCCGGGGCCGGGGGGTAGAGACCCAGTACTTC.

CDR3 sequence: CAWMIGSGTGELFF. The CDR3, as DNA: TGTGCCTGGATGATCGGTTCAGGCACCGGGGAGCTGTTTTTT. The chain couples TRBV30 to TRBJ2-2, with no clear D. CDR1 is GTSNPN and CDR2 is SVGIG in the germline V gene (reference sequence). The CDR3 has 14 residues. The germline V and J ends were trimmed by 4 bases and 4 bases, with 13 bases remaining between them. Supplemented by reference TRBV30 and TRBJ2-2, the full variable domain reads SQTIHQWPATLVQPVGSPLSLECTVEGTSNPNLYWYRQAAGRGLQLLFYSVGIGQISSEVPQNLSASRPQDRQFILSSKKLLLSDSGFYLCAWMIGSGTGELFFGEGSRLTVL.

The chain links TRBV2 to TRBJ2-3; 8 bases map to TRBD1. Trimming removed 10 bases from V and 0 bases from J; junction bases left unmatched: 6. Germline-derived CDR1 and CDR2 are SNHLY and FYNNEI. The CDR3 sequence is 14 residues long. The chain's CDR3 is CATETGASTDTQYF. The CDR3 coding sequence is TGTGCCACCGAGACAGGGGCTAGCACAGATACGCAGTATTTT.

The chain couples TRBV5-4 to TRBJ1-2; 10 bases match TRBD1. The CDR3 covers 14 residues. Losses at the gene ends were 4 bases for V and 6 bases for J; bases not matched to a gene: 6. From germline, CDR1 is SGHNT and CDR2 YYREEE (reference sequence). CDR3 sequence (DNA): TGTGCCAGCAGCAGCATGGACAGGGGGGATGGCTACACCTTC. As protein: CASSSMDRGDGYTF.

V is TRBV2 and J is TRBJ2-5; TRBD1 matches at 7 bases. The germline V gene encodes CDR1 SNHLY and CDR2 FYNNEI. The CDR3 is 13 residues long. Trimming took 6 bases from V and 5 from J; bases not matched to a gene: 6. CDR3 sequence reads: CASRVTGVETQYF. CDR3 sequence (DNA): TGTGCCAGCAGGGTAACAGGGGTGGAGACCCAGTACTTC.

This chain connects TRBV5-4 to TRBJ2-1; no clear D. V was trimmed by 4 bases and J by 9 bases, leaving 17 bases between them. The CDR3 is made up of 14 amino acids. Per the germline V gene, CDR1 is SGHNT and CDR2 is YYREEE (reference sequence). The DNA for the CDR3 is TGTGCCAGCAGCCTTAGACAAATGGTTAGTGAGCAGTTCTTC. This gives the protein CASSLRQMVSEQFF.

The chain combines TRBV14 with TRBJ1-2; 7 nucleotides match TRBD1. Germline V lookup: CDR1 SGHDN, CDR2 FVKESK. This CDR3 is 14 amino acids long. The ends lost 5 bases at V and 7 bases at J; junction bases unmatched: 10. The CDR3 nucleotides are TGTGCCAGCAGCTCATGGGACAGTTCTTTTGGCTACACCTTC. This gives the protein CASSSWDSSFGYTF.

The CDR3 sequence is CAWSVAAGEQYF. The CDR3 nucleotides read TGTGCCTGGAGTGTAGCGGCGGGCGAGCAGTACTTC. This chain links TRBV30 with TRBJ2-7, with D possibly TRBD2 on 5 matching bases. V shed 0 bases and J shed 6 bases, with 9 bases lying between them. The CDR3 sequence is 12 residues long. Germline V gives CDR1 GTSNPN, CDR2 SVGIG (reference sequence).

This clone was seen a few times. This sequence joins TRBV6-5 and TRBJ2-2; D remains unclear. In germline, CDR1 is MNHEY, CDR2 SVGAGI. There are 13 residues in the CDR3. V gave up 0 bases and J gave up 6 bases, with 5 bases separating them. CDR3 loop: CASSYSPSGELFF. The CDR3 region has the DNA TGTGCCAGCAGTTACTCCCCTTCCGGGGAGCTGTTTTTT.